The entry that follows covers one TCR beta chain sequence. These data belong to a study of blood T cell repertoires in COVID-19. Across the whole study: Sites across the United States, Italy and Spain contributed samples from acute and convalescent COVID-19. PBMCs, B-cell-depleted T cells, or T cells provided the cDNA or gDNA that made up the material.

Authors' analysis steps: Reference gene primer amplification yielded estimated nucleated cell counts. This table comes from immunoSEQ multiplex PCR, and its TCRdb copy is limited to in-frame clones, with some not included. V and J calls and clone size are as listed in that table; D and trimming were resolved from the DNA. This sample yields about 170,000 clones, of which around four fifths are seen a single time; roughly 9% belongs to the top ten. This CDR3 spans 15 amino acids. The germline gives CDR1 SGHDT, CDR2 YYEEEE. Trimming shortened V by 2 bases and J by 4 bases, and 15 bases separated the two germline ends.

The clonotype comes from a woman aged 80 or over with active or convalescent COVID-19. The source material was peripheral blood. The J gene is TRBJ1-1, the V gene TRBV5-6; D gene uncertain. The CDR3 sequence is CASSFRQTTVTEAFF. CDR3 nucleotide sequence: TGTGCCAGCAGCTTCCGGCAGACGACTGTCACTGAAGCTTTCTTT. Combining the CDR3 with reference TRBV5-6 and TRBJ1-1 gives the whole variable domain DAGVTQSPTHLIKTRGQQVTLRCSPKSGHDTVSWYQQALGQGPQFIFQYYEEEERQRGNFPDRFSGHQFPNYSSELNVNALLLGDSALYLCASSFRQTTVTEAFFGQGTRLTVV.